This entry lists 17 T cell receptor beta chains sequenced from one sample in a study of identical twins. TCRdb ran MiXCR on the 5' RACE reads and lists one entry per CDR3 protein. Found here are about 210,000 distinct CDR3 sequences, roughly 10% of them singletons; the top ten hold around 5.1%. Sequencing was performed on memory (CD45RO+) T cells sorted from blood. Source of these receptors: a woman between 18 and 30 years old in good health.

The rearrangement uses TRBV12-3 or TRBV12-4 and TRBJ1-1; tentatively, D is TRBD1 (6 bases). V lost 6 bases and J 4 bases, leaving 24 bases between the germline ends. The CDR3 length is 17 residues. Here the CDR3 reads CASSYLRGGRMGTEAFF. DNA of the CDR3: TGTGCCAGCAGCTACCTTCGGGGGGGGCGGATGGGCACTGAAGCTTTCTTT.

This clonotype was found a few times. The chain uses TRBV20-1 and TRBJ2-1; D remains unclear. This CDR3 has 15 amino acids. Trimming took 4 bases from V and 9 from J, leaving 22 bases between them. Looked up from germline, CDR1 is DFQATT and CDR2 is SNEGSKA (reference sequence). CDR3 in DNA: TGCAGTGCTACGTCCTTTAAAGGACCGAGGATTGAGCAGTTCTTC. This translates into CSATSFKGPRIEQFF.

The V and J genes are TRBV6-2 or TRBV6-3 and TRBJ2-2; 7 bases map to TRBD2. Germline CDR1 MNHEY, CDR2 SVGEGT. The V and J ends lost 7 bases and 8 bases, in that order; junction bases with no gene match: 4. The CDR3 runs to 12 residues. CDR3 protein: CASTLAAGELFF. CDR3 coding DNA: TGTGCCAGCACCCTAGCGGCGGGGGAGCTGTTTTTT.

J is TRBJ2-7 and V is TRBV24-1; D call uncertain. The germline gives CDR1 KGHDR, CDR2 SFDVKD. This CDR3 comprises 11 residues. The V and J ends lost 1 base and 9 bases respectively, with 6 bases between them. CDR3 DNA: TGTGCCACCAGTGATTTAGGATGGCAGTACTTC. This encodes CATSDLGWQYF.

This clonotype appeared a few times. V gene TRBV6-2 or TRBV6-3 combines with J gene TRBJ2-3; 8 nucleotides agree with TRBD1. Germline V gene lookup returns CDR1 MNHEY and CDR2 SVGEGT. The CDR3 covers 13 residues. V dropped 5 bases and J dropped 12; count of bases not matched to a gene: 10. The CDR3 is CASSPLGGQGQYF. The CDR3 DNA sequence: TGTGCCAGCAGTCCCCTTGGAGGACAGGGCCAGTATTTT.

This clonotype was picked up many times. One end of the junction is discordant with germline, which a read error may explain. The chain employs TRBV9 and TRBJ2-3, with D uncertain. The germline CDR1 and CDR2 sequences are SGDLS and YYNGEE. The CDR3 has 12 residues. DNA for the CDR3: TGCGCCAGCAGCCCCAGGTTGGATACGCAGTATTTT. It is translated as CASSPRLDTQYF.

V is TRBV12-3 or TRBV12-4 and J is TRBJ2-6; unclear D gene. Deletions cut 7 bases from V and 1 base from J, with 5 bases between. The CDR3 is made up of 13 amino acids. CDR3 residues: CASKISGANVLTF. The CDR3 region has the DNA TGTGCCAGCAAAATATCTGGGGCCAACGTCCTGACTTTC.

The rearrangement links TRBV5-1 to TRBJ2-4; the D gene could be TRBD1 or TRBD2 (6 bases each). V dropped 2 bases and J dropped 3 bases, with 12 bases sitting between them. The CDR3 has 15 residues. CDR1 and CDR2 from the germline V gene are SGHRS and YFSETQ. The CDR3 loop is CASSFQGTYKNIQYF. Here the CDR3 DNA reads TGCGCCAGCAGCTTCCAGGGGACTTACAAAAACATTCAGTACTTC.

The chain joins TRBV9 to TRBJ1-2; 8 bases are a match to TRBD1. Germline CDR1 SGDLS, CDR2 YYNGEE. The V and J ends lost 3 bases and 4 bases, in that order; junction bases with no gene match: 2. This CDR3 spans 13 amino acids. CDR3 nucleotides: TGTGCCAGCAGCGCAGGGGGCAGCTATGGCTACACCTTC. It is translated as CASSAGGSYGYTF.

The chain combines TRBV7-2 with TRBJ2-3; D ambiguous. The CDR3 has 12 amino acids. Trimming cost V 3 bases and J 4 bases, with 5 bases left between them. Germline V gene sequence: CDR1 SGHTA, CDR2 FQGNSA. As DNA, the CDR3 is TGTGCCAGCAGCTTTTACGCAGATACGCAGTATTTT. This sequence encodes CASSFYADTQYF.

This clonotype has more than one count but fewer than ten. The gene calls are TRBV29-1 and TRBJ2-4; D is unclear. With 7 bases removed from V and 1 base from J, the gap between germline ends came to 14 bases. Germline CDR1 and CDR2: SQVTM and ANQGSEA. The CDR3 consists of 14 residues. CDR3 sequence: CSARTSAAKNIQYF. CDR3 bases: TGCAGCGCCCGGACGTCGGCGGCCAAAAACATTCAGTACTTC.

This clonotype was found a few times. This chain connects TRBV12-3 or TRBV12-4 to TRBJ2-1; no clear D gene. Between the trimmed V and J ends, which lost 5 bases and 8 bases, there was a span of 16 bases. The length of the CDR3 is 14 residues. The CDR3 DNA follows: TGTGCCAGCAGTAAGAGGACCGGAGTGGATGAGCAGTTCTTC. Its translation is CASSKRTGVDEQFF.

The chain uses TRBV6-5 and TRBJ1-6, with D unclear. The CDR3 is 12 amino acids. Per germline, CDR1 MNHEY and CDR2 SVGAGI. The ends were cut back, 8 bases at V and 9 bases at J, with 11 bases in the middle. CDR3 in amino acids: CASGEGFSPLHF. In DNA form, the CDR3 reads TGTGCCAGCGGGGAGGGTTTTTCACCCCTCCACTTT.

This clonotype turned up a few times. This chain connects TRBV9 to TRBJ2-5; 12 bases are shared with TRBD2. This CDR3 has 14 amino acids. In germline, CDR1 is SGDLS, CDR2 YYNGEE. The trim removed 7 bases at V and 4 bases at J, leaving 5 bases unmatched. CDR3 residues: CASCPTSGGETQYF. The DNA for the CDR3 is TGTGCCAGCTGCCCGACTAGCGGGGGAGAGACCCAGTACTTC.

The chain carries TRBV20-1 and TRBJ2-5, with 10 bases that match TRBD2. CDR1 and CDR2 (germline): DFQATT, SNEGSKA (reference sequence). This CDR3 comprises 15 residues. V lost 5 bases and J lost 4; bases outside the gene matches: 10. The CDR3 coding sequence is TGCAGTGCTCTTACCCTAGCGGGAGTATCAGAGACCCAGTACTTC. Its protein product is CSALTLAGVSETQYF.

This clonotype has a handful of counts. The chain employs TRBV5-1 and TRBJ2-7, with 8 bases matching TRBD2. Germline-derived CDR1 and CDR2 are SGHRS and YFSETQ. The length of the CDR3 is 16 residues. The V and J ends lost 3 bases and 3 bases, in that order; junction bases with no gene match: 11. CDR3 DNA: TGCGCCAGCAGCTCACAACCGGGGCTAGCGGGCTACGAGCAGTACTTC. Translated: CASSSQPGLAGYEQYF.

This clonotype appeared a few times. V gene TRBV7-6 combines with J gene TRBJ2-1; D may be TRBD1 or TRBD2 (6 bases each). V was shortened by 6 bases and J by 8 bases, with 17 bases between the two germline ends. The germline V gene has CDR1 SGHVS and CDR2 FNYEAQ. This CDR3 contains 14 residues. CDR3 region: CASRQARGADEQFF. Here the CDR3 DNA reads TGTGCCAGCAGACAAGCGAGGGGGGCAGATGAGCAGTTCTTC.